Listed below are T cell receptor beta chains from one sample, sequenced in a study of blood T cell repertoires in COVID-19. Measured with immunoSEQ multiplex PCR; TCRdb has only the in-frame clones, and not every one. The sample holds some 220,000 clones; 85% to 90% are singletons and the top ten take roughly 3.7%. Sample: PBMCs or T cells enriched from blood (not recorded which). The source of these receptors is a woman aged 18 to 35 in a cohort exposed to, infected with or recovered from COVID-19 (not recorded which). Each CDR3 is given with its conserved first and last residue. D genes are given only for firm matches. Some rows mark clone size as missing; the rest say once, few, many or name a class of expanded clone.

clone_size j_call v_call d_call cdr3_nt cdr3_aa
. TRBJ2-2 TRBV12-3/TRBV12-4 TRBD2 TGTGCCAGCAAGCAGACTAGCCCCGGGGAGCTGTTTTTT CASKQTSPGELFF
few TRBJ2-3 TRBV11-3 TRBD1 TGTGCCAGCAGCTCGGGACAGCGCACAGATACGCAGTATTTT CASSSGQRTDTQYF
. TRBJ1-5 TRBV30 . TGTGCCTGGAAGCAGGGTGGAAATCAGCCCCAGCATTTT CAWKQGGNQPQHF
. TRBJ1-5 TRBV5-5 TRBD1 TGTGCCAGCAGCGGGGGGGACAGGTCCGATAGCAATCAGCCCCAGCATTTT CASSGGDRSDSNQPQHF
. TRBJ1-4 TRBV28 TRBD1 TGTGCCAGCGGTGGGGCACAGGGGGCGCGAGAAAAACTGTTTTTT CASGGAQGAREKLFF
once TRBJ1-2 TRBV5-1 TRBD1 TGCGCCAGCAGCTTGACAGGGGTCGACGGCTACACCTTC CASSLTGVDGYTF
. TRBJ2-5 TRBV7-9 TRBD2 TGTGCCAGCAGCTTAGGGACTAGCGGGAGAACGCTACAAGAGACCCAGTACTTC CASSLGTSGRTLQETQYF
. TRBJ1-1 TRBV9 . TGTGCCAGCAGCGTAGGCCCAGGAATCACTGAAGCTTTCTTT CASSVGPGITEAFF
. TRBJ2-7 TRBV7-9 . TGTGCCAGCAGCTTAATGAGCGCTTACTCCTACGAGCAGTACTTC CASSLMSAYSYEQYF
. TRBJ2-3 TRBV24-1 . TGTGCCACCAGTGACACAGAGACAGCCACAGATACGCAGTATTTT CATSDTETATDTQYF
. TRBJ2-3 TRBV28 TRBD2 TGTGCCAGCAGCCCGTTCGGGGGGATCAGCACAGATACGCAGTATTTT CASSPFGGISTDTQYF
. TRBJ1-5 TRBV6-1 . TGTGCCAGCAGTGAATTTCGGGGTAGCAATCAGCCCCAGCATTTT CASSEFRGSNQPQHF
. TRBJ2-1 TRBV3-1/TRBV3-2 TRBD2 TGTGCCAGCAGCCAAGGGGGGGGACTAGTAGATGAGCAGTTCTTC CASSQGGGLVDEQFF
. TRBJ2-3 TRBV29-1 . TGCAGCGTTGAAGATCTTGGACTTCGTAGCACAGATACGCAGTATTTT CSVEDLGLRSTDTQYF
. TRBJ2-1 TRBV29-1 . TGCAGCGTCCCCCTTTCCTACAATGAGCAGTTCTTC CSVPLSYNEQFF
few TRBJ2-7 TRBV5-4 . TGTGCCAGCAGCTCGTCTACTCTCGAGCAGTACTTC CASSSSTLEQYF
few TRBJ2-2 TRBV5-4 TRBD1 TGTGCCAGCAGCTTGGGGACAGGAACTAACACCGGGGAGCTGTTTTTT CASSLGTGTNTGELFF
. TRBJ2-7 TRBV5-4 TRBD1 TGTGCCAGCAGCTTGGGACAGGGGGATTGGCGGGGTGACGAGCAGTACTTC CASSLGQGDWRGDEQYF
once TRBJ1-5 TRBV3-1/TRBV3-2 TRBD1 TGTGCCAGCAGCCAGACAGGGGACCAGCCCCAGCATTTT CASSQTGDQPQHF
. TRBJ2-5 TRBV7-2 . TGTGCCAGCAGCCAACCCGAGGGGACCCAGTACTTC CASSQPEGTQYF
. TRBJ2-1 TRBV7-9 TRBD2 TGTGCCAGCAGTTATACGCGGGAGGATGAGCAGTTCTTC CASSYTREDEQFF
. TRBJ1-1 TRBV5-1 TRBD1 TGCGCCAGCAGCGGGACAGTAAACACTGAAGCTTTCTTT CASSGTVNTEAFF
. TRBJ2-2 TRBV7-3 TRBD1 TGTGCCAGCAGCTTAGGGACAGGGGGACCTACCGGGGAGCTGTTTTTT CASSLGTGGPTGELFF
. TRBJ1-6 TRBV7-8 TRBD1 TGTGCCAGCGGCCCGTCACAGGGGGCGACCTCCTCACCCCTCCACTTT CASGPSQGATSSPLHF
. TRBJ2-1 TRBV25-1 . TGTGCCAGCAGTGATTCCCACAGGGTAGCCGGCAATGAGCAGTTCTTC CASSDSHRVAGNEQFF
. TRBJ1-2 TRBV10-3 TRBD1 TGTGCCATCAGTGAACAACAGGGGGACTATGGCTACACCTTC CAISEQQGDYGYTF
. TRBJ2-7 TRBV7-3 TRBD1 TGTGCCAGCAGCCTTTTACCGGGACAGGACTACGAGCAGTACTTC CASSLLPGQDYEQYF
many TRBJ1-6 TRBV6-2/TRBV6-3 . TGTGCCAGCAGCCCTAAGTTAGGCTGGGGAGATAATTCACCCCTCCACTTT CASSPKLGWGDNSPLHF
. TRBJ2-5 TRBV5-8 . TGTGCCAGCAGCTTTACCGGGTCAAAAGGAGAGACCCAGTACTTC CASSFTGSKGETQYF
. TRBJ2-1 TRBV3-1/TRBV3-2 . TGTGCCAGCAGCCAAGGTACGGGAGAGGCCAATGAGCAGTTCTTC CASSQGTGEANEQFF
. TRBJ2-2 TRBV2 . TGTGCCAGCAGTGTAGTAAGAGCGGAGAACACCGGGGAGCTGTTTTTT CASSVVRAENTGELFF
. TRBJ1-1 TRBV7-2 TRBD1 TGTGCCAGCAGCCCGGCCGGGACAGGGTACACTGAAGCTTTCTTT CASSPAGTGYTEAFF
. TRBJ2-2 TRBV27 TRBD2 TGTGCCAGCGGGAGGGCGGGGACTCAGGGCACCGGGGAGCTGTTTTTT CASGRAGTQGTGELFF
. TRBJ2-2 TRBV18 . TGTGCCAGCTCACCATTGGACAGCGCGAACACCGGGGAGCTGTTTTTT CASSPLDSANTGELFF
. TRBJ1-1 TRBV18 . TGTGCCAGCTCACCACAGGGGCCCCTTATGAACACTGAAGCTTTCTTT CASSPQGPLMNTEAFF
. TRBJ1-5 TRBV19 . TGTGCCAGTAGTATAGTCGACAGCTATCAGCCCCAGCATTTT CASSIVDSYQPQHF
. TRBJ1-2 TRBV28 TRBD1 TGTGCCAGCAGTCCCGGGACAGGGGCGAACTATGGCTACACCTTC CASSPGTGANYGYTF
. TRBJ1-1 TRBV6-5 TRBD1 TGTGCCAGCAGCTTGGGACAGGGGATGAACACTGAAGCTTTCTTT CASSLGQGMNTEAFF
. TRBJ1-6 TRBV25-1 TRBD1 TGTGCCAGCAGTGACGCAAGACAGGGGGGAAATTCACCCCTCCACTTT CASSDARQGGNSPLHF
. TRBJ1-5 TRBV7-9 . TGTGCCAGCAGCCTTACAGGGTTAGATCAGCCCCAGCATTTT CASSLTGLDQPQHF
. TRBJ2-2 TRBV7-6 . TGTGCCAGCAGCTTAGCGGGAGGAGGTACCGGGGAGCTGTTTTTT CASSLAGGGTGELFF
. TRBJ1-1 TRBV29-1 . TGCAGCGCTTTGGACAGGAACACTGAAGCTTTCTTT CSALDRNTEAFF
. TRBJ1-5 TRBV21-1 . TGTGCCAGCAGCAAAGTGCCAGGGGAATATCAGCCCCAGCATTTT CASSKVPGEYQPQHF
. TRBJ1-1 TRBV7-9 . TGTGCCAGCAGACGTACAGCGAACACTGAAGCTTTCTTT CASRRTANTEAFF
few TRBJ2-3 TRBV9 . TGTGCCAGCAGCCCCGAGCCCAGCACAGATACGCAGTATTTT CASSPEPSTDTQYF
. TRBJ2-5 TRBV2 . TGTGCCAGCAGCGCCAAAGGGGGTGCCGCACAAGAGACCCAGTACTTC CASSAKGGAAQETQYF
. TRBJ1-2 TRBV30 . TGTGCCTGGAGTGTACAGGCAGCTGGCTACACCTTC CAWSVQAAGYTF
. TRBJ1-2 TRBV6-1 . TGTGCCAGCAGTGAAGAATGGCGGTATCAGGGGAACGGCTACACCTTC CASSEEWRYQGNGYTF
once TRBJ2-3 TRBV9 . TGTGCCAGCAGCGTAGGTTCCGCAGATACGCAGTATTTT CASSVGSADTQYF
. TRBJ2-7 TRBV5-5 TRBD2 TGTGCCAGCAGCCCCTCAAGCGGGGGGGGATACGAGCAGTACTTC CASSPSSGGGYEQYF
. TRBJ1-2 TRBV30 TRBD1 TGTGCCTGGAGTAGTGGGACAGGAGGGTATGGCTACACCTTC CAWSSGTGGYGYTF
. TRBJ2-1 TRBV4-1 . TGCGCCAGCAGGCAATTGGGAGTCAATGAGCAGTTCTTC CASRQLGVNEQFF
. TRBJ2-2 TRBV5-5 TRBD2 TGTGCCAGCAGCCCTAGCGGGGGGAACACCGGGGAGCTGTTTTTT CASSPSGGNTGELFF
. TRBJ1-2 TRBV10-3 . TGTGCCGTCTCAGGCAACGAAGGCTATGGCTACACCTTC CAVSGNEGYGYTF
. TRBJ2-3 TRBV5-6 . TGTGCGACTCAGGGGGGCAACACAGATACGCAGTATTTT CATQGGNTDTQYF
. TRBJ2-3 TRBV3-1/TRBV3-2 TRBD2 TGTGCCAGCAGCCAAGGGCTGCGGGGGGCCCGAAGAACGCAGTATTTT CASSQGLRGARRTQYF
. TRBJ2-7 TRBV30 . TGTGCCTGGGGACAGTCCTACGAGCAGTACTTC CAWGQSYEQYF
few TRBJ1-2 TRBV4-1 . TGCGCCAGCAGCCACTCCCGTGACACAGGGAAAAACTATGGCTACACCTTC CASSHSRDTGKNYGYTF
. TRBJ1-2 TRBV14 TRBD1 TGTGCCAGCAGCCAATTAGGGGGCGGTTTACGGGGCGATGGCTACACCTTC CASSQLGGGLRGDGYTF
once TRBJ2-5 TRBV5-1 . TGCGCCAGCAGCTCCACAGTTGAGGAGACCCAGTACTTC CASSSTVEETQYF